The present T cell receptor beta chain was sequenced within a study of T cell responses to AZD1222 COVID-19 vaccine. Whole-study findings and limits: Unmutated variant regions reportedly attract nearly half of all spike-specific TCRs. Clonal diversity was possibly underestimated, and the donors were mostly white British, with more females.

Concerning this clone: The target antigen is unknown.

Generated by immunoSEQ multiplex PCR, the TCRdb table keeps only in-frame clones and is missing some. The sample shows about 130,000 clones, roughly 90% of them seen only once. The CDR3 loop spans 16 amino acids. In germline, CDR1 is GTSNPN, CDR2 SVGIG (reference sequence). V lost 0 bases and J lost 1, with 14 bases in between. This receptor was taken from an adult in good health. Sequenced here: peripheral blood, sampled on day 0 of AZD1222 vaccination. The chain carries TRBV30 and TRBJ2-3, with a possible D match to TRBD1 (5 bases). Here the CDR3 reads CAWSVQDHSRTDTQYF. In DNA, the CDR3 is TGTGCCTGGAGTGTACAGGACCATTCCCGCACAGATACGCAGTATTTT.